This entry is about one T cell receptor beta chain. TCRdb's table, derived via immunoSEQ multiplex PCR, lists solely in-frame clones and lacks some. Of 950,000 to 1,300,000 clones listed, around four fifths are singletons. This entry comes from a study of shared clonotypes between healthy human individuals. The CDR3 extends over 14 amino acids. Germline V lookup: CDR1 SGHTS, CDR2 YDEGEE. The J segment lost 5 bases and the V segment lost 0 bases, leaving 3 bases of the junction unmatched. The sequence derives from a young man in good health. Sequenced: memory CD4+ T cells sorted from blood. Subset defined: CD45RA-negative fraction. The V gene is TRBV5-8, the J gene TRBJ2-5, with 8 bases identical to TRBD1. The CDR3 coding sequence is TGTGCCAGCAGCTTGGACAGGGGGAGGGAGACCCAGTACTTC. Protein: CASSLDRGRETQYF.